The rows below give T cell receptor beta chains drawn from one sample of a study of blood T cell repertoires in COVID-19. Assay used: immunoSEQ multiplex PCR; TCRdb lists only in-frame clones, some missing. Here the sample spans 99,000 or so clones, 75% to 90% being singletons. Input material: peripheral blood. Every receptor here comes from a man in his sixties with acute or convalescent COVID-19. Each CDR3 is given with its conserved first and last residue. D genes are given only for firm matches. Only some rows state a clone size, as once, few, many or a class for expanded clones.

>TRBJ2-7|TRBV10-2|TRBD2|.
TGCGCCAGCAGTGATTTGCTAGCGGGAGGGCCTATCCACGAGCAGTACTTC
CASSDLLAGGPIHEQYF
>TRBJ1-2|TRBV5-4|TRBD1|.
TGTGCCAGCAAGGGGACAGGGGACTATGGCTACACCTTC
CASKGTGDYGYTF
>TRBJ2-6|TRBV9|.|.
TGTGCCAGCAGCTCAACAGGATCCGGGGCCAACGTCCTGACTTTC
CASSSTGSGANVLTF
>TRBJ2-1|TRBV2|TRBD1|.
TGTGCCAGCAGTGCTGAGGGGGCGCCTTACAATGAGCAGTTCTTC
CASSAEGAPYNEQFF
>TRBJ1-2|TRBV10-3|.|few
TGTGCCATCACCAGGGACACCAACTATGGCTACACCTTC
CAITRDTNYGYTF
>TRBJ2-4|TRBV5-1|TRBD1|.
TGCGCCAGCAGCCCCGGACAGGCGAGGGGCATTCAGTACTTC
CASSPGQARGIQYF
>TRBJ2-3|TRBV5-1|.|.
TGCGCCAGCAGCTTCACAGGGGAGGCGGATACGCAGTATTTT
CASSFTGEADTQYF
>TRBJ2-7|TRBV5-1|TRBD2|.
TGCGCCAGCAGCTTGCGGGAGGGATCCTACGAGCAGTACTTC
CASSLREGSYEQYF
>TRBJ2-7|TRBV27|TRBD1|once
TGTGCCAGCAGACCTGGGACAGGGGGTGGTGGCGAGCAGTACTTC
CASRPGTGGGGEQYF
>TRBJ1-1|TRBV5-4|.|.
TGTGCCAGCAGCCCAACGAACAGGGCTGAAGCTTTCTTT
CASSPTNRAEAFF
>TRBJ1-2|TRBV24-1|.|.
TGTGCCACCAGTGATCGGGGGGCGGACTATGGCTACACCTTC
CATSDRGADYGYTF
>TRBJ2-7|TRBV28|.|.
TGTGCCAGCAGCCCAGGCCTGGGGCCCGAGATCTACGAGCAGTACTTC
CASSPGLGPEIYEQYF
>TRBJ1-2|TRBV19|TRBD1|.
TGTGCCAGTAGTCCTCAGGGGGTGGACTATGGCTACACCTTC
CASSPQGVDYGYTF
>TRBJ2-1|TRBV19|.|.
TGTGCCAGTAGTACTATCCTGAAGGGACTTTACAATGAGCAGTTCTTC
CASSTILKGLYNEQFF
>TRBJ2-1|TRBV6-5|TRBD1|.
TGTGCCAGCATCGCGACAGGGGGCGTAGTCAATGAGCAGTTCTTC
CASIATGGVVNEQFF
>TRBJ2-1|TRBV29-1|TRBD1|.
TGCAGCTTAAACCCCAAGGGGGCGGGTGAGCAGTTCTTC
CSLNPKGAGEQFF
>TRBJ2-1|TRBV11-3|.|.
TGTGCCAGCAGCTTAGTGCAGGGCTCCTACAATGAGCAGTTCTTC
CASSLVQGSYNEQFF
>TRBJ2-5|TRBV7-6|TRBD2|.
TGTGCCAGCAGCTTAAGAGCGGGAGTAATGGAGACCCAGTACTTC
CASSLRAGVMETQYF
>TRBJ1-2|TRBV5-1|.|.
TGCGCCAGCAGCCCCGGTCGGGTACTCTATGGCTACACCTTC
CASSPGRVLYGYTF
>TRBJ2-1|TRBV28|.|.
TGTGCCAGCAGTTTGACGGGTGGTAATGAGCAGTTCTTC
CASSLTGGNEQFF
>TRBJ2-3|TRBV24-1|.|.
TGTGCCACCAGTGGATCAGACAGGTCCTTTAGCACAGATACGCAGTATTTT
CATSGSDRSFSTDTQYF
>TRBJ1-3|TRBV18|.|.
TGTGCCAGCTCACCCGCAGGGAGGATAAACACCATATATTTT
CASSPAGRINTIYF
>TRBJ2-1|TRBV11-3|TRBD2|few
TGTGCCAGCAGCTCAGGCTCCGGGACTAGCAGATACAATGAGCAGTTCTTC
CASSSGSGTSRYNEQFF
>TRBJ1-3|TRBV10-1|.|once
TGCGCCAGCAGTTCCCTACAGGGTGATGGAAACACCATATATTTT
CASSSLQGDGNTIYF
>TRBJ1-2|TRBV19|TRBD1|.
TGTGCCAGTAGTGGGGAAGTACAGGGGATAACGGCCTATGGCTACACCTTC
CASSGEVQGITAYGYTF
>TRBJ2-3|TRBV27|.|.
TGTGCCAGCAGTTTTCTAGGGAGGAGCACAGATACGCAGTATTTT
CASSFLGRSTDTQYF
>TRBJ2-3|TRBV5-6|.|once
TGTGCCAGCAGCTTGTTGTCTGGGGCTAGCACAGATACGCAGTATTTT
CASSLLSGASTDTQYF
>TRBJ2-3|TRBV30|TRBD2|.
TGTGCCTGGAGTGGTCTAGCGGGAGGGGATACGCAGTATTTT
CAWSGLAGGDTQYF
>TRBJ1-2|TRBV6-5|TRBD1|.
TGTGCCAGCAGCCAGCGGCGGGACAGTAACTATGGCTACACCTTC
CASSQRRDSNYGYTF
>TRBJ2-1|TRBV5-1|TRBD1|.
TGCGCCAGCAGCTTGGGGACAGGGTTGAAGAATGAGCAGTTCTTC
CASSLGTGLKNEQFF
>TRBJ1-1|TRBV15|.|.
TGTGCCACCAGCGAGACCCGACAGCAAGGCACTGAAGCTTTCTTT
CATSETRQQGTEAFF